What follows are 5 T cell receptor beta chains derived from one specimen sequenced in a study of T cells in Graves' hyperthyroidism and ophthalmopathy. Researchers took RNA transcripts and amplified the TCR beta CDR3 regions from them. In the first-round RT-PCR of the TCR CDR3, the HTBI primer set was used. TCRdb re-derived calls from the multiplex PCR reads in MiXCR, one entry per CDR3 protein. The profile covers approximately 720,000 distinct CDR3 sequences, with approximately 18% appearing a single time and 16% taken by the ten largest. Sequencing was performed on blood. These receptors were taken from a woman between 45 and 60 years old with Graves' hyperthyroidism that later progressed to Graves' ophthalmopathy.

The V gene is TRBV20-1, the J gene TRBJ1-1; D may be TRBD1 (6 bases). Germline assignment: CDR1 DFQATT and CDR2 SNEGSKA (reference sequence). The CDR3 is 10 amino acids. V gave up 6 bases and J gave up 10 bases, with 12 bases separating them. For the CDR3, the DNA is TGCAGTGCCCTGGGACAAAGAGCTTTCTTT. Translation gives CSALGQRAFF.

This clonotype was seen many times. J is TRBJ1-1 and V is TRBV10-3; 9 bases line up with TRBD1. The CDR3 consists of 16 residues. The germline gives CDR1 ENHRY, CDR2 SYGVKD. Trimming took 3 bases from V and 0 from J; bases not matched to a gene: 5. CDR3 nucleotides: TGTGCCATCAGTGAAGGGACAGGGAGAATGAACACTGAAGCTTTCTTT. Its protein product is CAISEGTGRMNTEAFF.

This chain connects TRBV29-1 to TRBJ2-3; 9 bases agree with TRBD1. Germline CDR1 and CDR2: SQVTM and ANQGSEA. The CDR3 runs to 13 residues. The V and J ends lost 8 bases and 1 base, in that order; junction bases with no gene match: 4. For the CDR3, the DNA is TGCAGCAGCAGGACAGGGGGCACAGATACGCAGTATTTT. Amino acid sequence: CSSRTGGTDTQYF.

This clonotype was counted ten times or more. The V gene is TRBV6-2 or TRBV6-3, the J gene TRBJ2-7, with TRBD1 matching over 9 bases. This CDR3 spans 15 amino acids. V was clipped by 5 bases and J by 1 base; unmatched bases: 6. CDR1 MNHEY and CDR2 SVGEGT come from the germline V gene. Here the CDR3 reads CASSDRQGVSYEQYF. DNA of the CDR3: TGTGCCAGCAGTGACAGACAGGGGGTATCCTACGAGCAGTACTTC.

Only a few counts were recorded for this clonotype. The V gene is TRBV29-1, the J gene TRBJ1-4, with TRBD1 identical over 7 bases. Germline V gene sequence: CDR1 SQVTM, CDR2 ANQGSEA. The CDR3 runs 13 residues. The J segment lost 5 bases and the V segment lost 6 bases, leaving 6 bases of the junction unmatched. The CDR3 region has the DNA TGCAGCGTGGCGACAGGGCGAAATGAAAAACTGTTTTTT. Its translation is CSVATGRNEKLFF.